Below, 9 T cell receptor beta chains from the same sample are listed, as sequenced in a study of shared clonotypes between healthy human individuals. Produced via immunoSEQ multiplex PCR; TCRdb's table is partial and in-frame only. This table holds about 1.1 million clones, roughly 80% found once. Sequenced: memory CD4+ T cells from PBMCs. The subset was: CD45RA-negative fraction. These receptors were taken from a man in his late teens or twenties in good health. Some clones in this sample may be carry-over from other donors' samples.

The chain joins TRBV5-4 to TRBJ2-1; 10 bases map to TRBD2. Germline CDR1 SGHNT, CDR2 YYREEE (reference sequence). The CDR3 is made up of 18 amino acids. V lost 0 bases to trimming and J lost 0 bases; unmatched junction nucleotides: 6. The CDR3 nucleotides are TGTGCCAGCAGCTTGGCCGTGGCTAGCGGGAGCTCCTACAATGAGCAGTTCTTC. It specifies CASSLAVASGSSYNEQFF.

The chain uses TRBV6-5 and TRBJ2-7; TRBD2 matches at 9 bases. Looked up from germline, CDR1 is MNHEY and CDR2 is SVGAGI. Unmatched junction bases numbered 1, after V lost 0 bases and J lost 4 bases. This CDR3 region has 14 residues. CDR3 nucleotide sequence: TGTGCCAGCAGTTACTCTGCGGGAGGGTACGAGCAGTACTTC. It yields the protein CASSYSAGGYEQYF.

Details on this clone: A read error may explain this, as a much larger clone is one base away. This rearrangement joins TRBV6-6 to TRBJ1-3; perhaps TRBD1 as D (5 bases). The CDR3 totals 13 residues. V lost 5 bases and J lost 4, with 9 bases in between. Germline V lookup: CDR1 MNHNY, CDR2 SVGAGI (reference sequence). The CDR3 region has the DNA TGTGCCAGCAGTCCCCGGGGGGGAAACACCATATATTTT. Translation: CASSPRGGNTIYF.

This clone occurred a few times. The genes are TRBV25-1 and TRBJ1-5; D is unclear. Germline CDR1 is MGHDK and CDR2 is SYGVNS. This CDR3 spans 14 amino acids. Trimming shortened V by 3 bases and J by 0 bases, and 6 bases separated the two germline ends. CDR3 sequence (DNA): TGTGCCAGCAGTGACGCGTATAGCAATCAGCCCCAGCATTTT. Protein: CASSDAYSNQPQHF.

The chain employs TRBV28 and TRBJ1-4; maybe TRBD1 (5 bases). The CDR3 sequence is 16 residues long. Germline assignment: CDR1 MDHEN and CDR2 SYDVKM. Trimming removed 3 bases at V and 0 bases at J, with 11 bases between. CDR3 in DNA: TGTGCCAGCAGTTTTCAGGGCGCGGCAACTAATGAAAAACTGTTTTTT. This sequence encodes CASSFQGAATNEKLFF.

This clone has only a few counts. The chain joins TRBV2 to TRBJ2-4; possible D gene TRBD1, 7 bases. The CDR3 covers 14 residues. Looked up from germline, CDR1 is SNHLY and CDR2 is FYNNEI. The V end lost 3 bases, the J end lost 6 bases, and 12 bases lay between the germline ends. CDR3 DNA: TGTGCCAGCAGTGATCGACAGGGAGGAAACATTCAGTACTTC. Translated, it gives CASSDRQGGNIQYF. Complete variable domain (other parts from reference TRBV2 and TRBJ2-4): EPEVTQTPSHQVTQMGQEVILRCVPISNHLYFYWYRQILGQKVEFLVSFYNNEISEKSEIFDDQFSVERPDGSNFTLKIRSTKLEDSAMYFCASSDRQGGNIQYFGAGTRLSVL.

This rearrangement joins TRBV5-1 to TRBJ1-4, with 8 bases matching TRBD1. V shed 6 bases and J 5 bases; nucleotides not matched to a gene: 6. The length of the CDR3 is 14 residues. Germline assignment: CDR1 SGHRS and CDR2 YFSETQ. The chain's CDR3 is CASTSGTGNEKLFF. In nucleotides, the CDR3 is TGCGCCAGCACTTCCGGGACAGGAAATGAAAAACTGTTTTTT. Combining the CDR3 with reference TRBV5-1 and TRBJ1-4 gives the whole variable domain KAGVTQTPRYLIKTRGQQVTLSCSPISGHRSVSWYQQTPGQGLQFLFEYFSETQRNKGNFPGRFSGRQFSNSRSEMNVSTLELGDSALYLCASTSGTGNEKLFFGSGTQLSVL.

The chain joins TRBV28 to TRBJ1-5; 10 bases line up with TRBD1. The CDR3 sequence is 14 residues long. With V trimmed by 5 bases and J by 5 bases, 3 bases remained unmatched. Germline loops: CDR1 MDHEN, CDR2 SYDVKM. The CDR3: CASSGQGGDQPQHF. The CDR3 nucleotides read TGTGCCAGCAGTGGACAGGGGGGAGATCAGCCCCAGCATTTT.

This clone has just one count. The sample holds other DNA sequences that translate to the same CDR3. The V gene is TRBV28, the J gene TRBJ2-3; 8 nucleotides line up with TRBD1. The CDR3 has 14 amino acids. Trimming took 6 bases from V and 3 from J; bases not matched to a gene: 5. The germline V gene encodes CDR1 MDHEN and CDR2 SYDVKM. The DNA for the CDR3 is TGTGCCAGCAGCCAGGGGGCTTCTACAGATACGCAGTATTTT. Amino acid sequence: CASSQGASTDTQYF.